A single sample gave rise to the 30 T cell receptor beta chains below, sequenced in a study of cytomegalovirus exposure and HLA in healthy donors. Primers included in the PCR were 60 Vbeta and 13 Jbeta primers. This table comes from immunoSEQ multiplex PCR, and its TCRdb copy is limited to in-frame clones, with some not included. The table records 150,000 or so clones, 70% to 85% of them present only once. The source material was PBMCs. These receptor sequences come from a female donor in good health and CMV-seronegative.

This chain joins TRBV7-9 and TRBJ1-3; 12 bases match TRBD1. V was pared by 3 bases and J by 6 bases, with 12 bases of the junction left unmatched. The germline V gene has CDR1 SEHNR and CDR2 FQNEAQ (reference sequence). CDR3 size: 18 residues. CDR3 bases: TGTGCCAGCAGCTTCCCTTCGGTGGGGGACAGGGGGCTAAACACCATATATTTT. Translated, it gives CASSFPSVGDRGLNTIYF.

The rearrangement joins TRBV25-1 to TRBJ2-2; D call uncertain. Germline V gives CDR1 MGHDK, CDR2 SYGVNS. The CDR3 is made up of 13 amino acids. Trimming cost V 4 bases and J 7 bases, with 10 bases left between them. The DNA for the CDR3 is TGTGCCAGCAGTGCCGATTCCGGCGGGGAGCTGTTTTTT. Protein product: CASSADSGGELFF.

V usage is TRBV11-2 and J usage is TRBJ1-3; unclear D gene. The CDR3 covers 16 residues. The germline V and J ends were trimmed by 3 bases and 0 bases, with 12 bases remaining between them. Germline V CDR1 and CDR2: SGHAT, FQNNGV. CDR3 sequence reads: CASSFSFSTSGNTIYF. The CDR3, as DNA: TGTGCCAGCAGCTTTAGTTTCTCAACCTCTGGAAACACCATATATTTT.

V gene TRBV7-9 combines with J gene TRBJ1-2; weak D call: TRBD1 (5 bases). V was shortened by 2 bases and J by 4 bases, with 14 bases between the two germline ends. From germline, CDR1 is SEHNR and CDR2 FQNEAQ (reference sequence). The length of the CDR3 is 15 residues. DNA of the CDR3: TGTGCCAGCAGCTTAACCCAGGGTAGTTTCTATGGCTACACCTTC. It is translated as CASSLTQGSFYGYTF.

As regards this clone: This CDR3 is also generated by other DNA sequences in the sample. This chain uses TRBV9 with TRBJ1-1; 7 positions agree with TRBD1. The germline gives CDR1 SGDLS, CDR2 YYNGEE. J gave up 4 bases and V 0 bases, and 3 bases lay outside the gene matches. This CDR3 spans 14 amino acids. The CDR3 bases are TGTGCCAGCAGCGTAGTCCAGGGGGGCACTGAAGCTTTCTTT. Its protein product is CASSVVQGGTEAFF.

The CDR3 DNA reads TGTGCCTGGAGCTCGGACAGGCTAGCAAATGAGCAGTTCTTC. Protein sequence: CAWSSDRLANEQFF. The rearrangement links TRBV30 to TRBJ2-1, with 7 bases matching TRBD1. This CDR3 is built from 14 residues. Germline V gene sequence: CDR1 GTSNPN, CDR2 SVGIG (reference sequence). V dropped 3 bases and J dropped 7; count of bases not matched to a gene: 9.

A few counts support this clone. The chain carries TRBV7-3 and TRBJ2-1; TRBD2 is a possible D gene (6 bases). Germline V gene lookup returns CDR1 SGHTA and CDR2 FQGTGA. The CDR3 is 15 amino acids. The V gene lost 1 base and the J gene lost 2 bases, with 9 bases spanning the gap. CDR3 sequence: CASSLMGGAYNEQFF. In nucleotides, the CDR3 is TGTGCCAGCAGCTTAATGGGGGGAGCCTACAATGAGCAGTTCTTC.

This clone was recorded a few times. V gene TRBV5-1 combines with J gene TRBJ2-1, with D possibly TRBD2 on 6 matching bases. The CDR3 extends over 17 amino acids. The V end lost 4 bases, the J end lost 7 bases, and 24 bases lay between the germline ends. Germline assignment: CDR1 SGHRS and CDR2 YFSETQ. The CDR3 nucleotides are TGCGCCAGCAGCGGAGCAGGTGGTATCGGGAGTGAGAATGAGCAGTTCTTC. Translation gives CASSGAGGIGSENEQFF.

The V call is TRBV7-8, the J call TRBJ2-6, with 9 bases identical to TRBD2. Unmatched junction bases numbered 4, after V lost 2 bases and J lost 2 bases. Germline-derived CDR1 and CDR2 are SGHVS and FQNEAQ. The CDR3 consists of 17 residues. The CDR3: CASSLLAGSPGANVLTF. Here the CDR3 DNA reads TGTGCCAGCAGCTTACTAGCGGGATCCCCTGGGGCCAACGTCCTGACTTTC.

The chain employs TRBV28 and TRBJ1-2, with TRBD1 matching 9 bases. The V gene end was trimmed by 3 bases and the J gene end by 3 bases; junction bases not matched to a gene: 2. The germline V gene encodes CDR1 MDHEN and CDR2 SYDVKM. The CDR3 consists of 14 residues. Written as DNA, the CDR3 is TGTGCCAGCAGTTTTACAGGGGGCGACTATGGCTACACCTTC. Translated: CASSFTGGDYGYTF.

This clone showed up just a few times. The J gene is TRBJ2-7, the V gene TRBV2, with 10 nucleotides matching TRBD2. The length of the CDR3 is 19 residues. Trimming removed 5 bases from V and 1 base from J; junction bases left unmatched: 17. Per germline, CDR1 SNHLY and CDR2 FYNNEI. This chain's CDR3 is CASSLLLSGRVIGSYEQYF. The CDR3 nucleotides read TGTGCCAGCAGTTTACTACTAAGCGGGAGGGTGATAGGGTCCTACGAGCAGTACTTC. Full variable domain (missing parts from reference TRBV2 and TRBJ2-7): EPEVTQTPSHQVTQMGQEVILRCVPISNHLYFYWYRQILGQKVEFLVSFYNNEISEKSEIFDDQFSVERPDGSNFTLKIRSTKLEDSAMYFCASSLLLSGRVIGSYEQYFGPGTRLTVT.

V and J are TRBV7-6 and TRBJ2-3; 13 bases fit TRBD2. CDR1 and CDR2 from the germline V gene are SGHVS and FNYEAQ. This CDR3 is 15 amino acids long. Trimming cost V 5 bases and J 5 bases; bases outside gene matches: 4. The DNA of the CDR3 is TGTGCCAGCAGCCGGACTAGCGGGGGAGGAGATACGCAGTATTTT. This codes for CASSRTSGGGDTQYF.

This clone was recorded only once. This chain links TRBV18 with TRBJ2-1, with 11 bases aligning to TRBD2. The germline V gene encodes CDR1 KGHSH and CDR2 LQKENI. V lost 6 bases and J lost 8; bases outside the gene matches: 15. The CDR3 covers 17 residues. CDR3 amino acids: CASSPVILLAGEDEQFF. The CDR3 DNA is TGTGCCAGCTCCCCTGTTATCCTACTAGCGGGAGAGGATGAGCAGTTCTTC.

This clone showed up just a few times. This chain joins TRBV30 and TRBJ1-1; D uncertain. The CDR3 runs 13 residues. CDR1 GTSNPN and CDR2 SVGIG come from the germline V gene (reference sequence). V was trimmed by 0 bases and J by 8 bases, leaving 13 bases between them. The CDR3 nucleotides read TGTGCCTGGAGTGTGCTGAGGGCTGGGGAAGCTTTCTTT. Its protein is CAWSVLRAGEAFF.

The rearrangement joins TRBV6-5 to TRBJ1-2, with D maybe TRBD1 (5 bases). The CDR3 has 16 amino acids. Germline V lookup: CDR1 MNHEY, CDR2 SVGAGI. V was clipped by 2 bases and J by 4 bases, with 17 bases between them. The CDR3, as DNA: TGTGCCAGCAGTTACGGGCAGGGAAGAAGAACCTATGGCTACACCTTC. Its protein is CASSYGQGRRTYGYTF.

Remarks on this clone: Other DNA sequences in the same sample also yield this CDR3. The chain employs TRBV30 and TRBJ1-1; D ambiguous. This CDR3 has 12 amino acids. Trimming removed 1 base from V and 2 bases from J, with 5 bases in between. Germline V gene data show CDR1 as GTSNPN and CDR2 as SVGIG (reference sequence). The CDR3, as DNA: TGTGCCTGGAGTGGAGGAAACACTGAAGCTTTCTTT. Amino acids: CAWSGGNTEAFF.

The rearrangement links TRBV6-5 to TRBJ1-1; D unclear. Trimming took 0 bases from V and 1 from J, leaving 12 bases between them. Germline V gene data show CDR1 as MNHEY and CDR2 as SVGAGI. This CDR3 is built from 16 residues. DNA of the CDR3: TGTGCCAGCAGTTACTCGATTGAGGGTCCGAACACTGAAGCTTTCTTT. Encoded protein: CASSYSIEGPNTEAFF.

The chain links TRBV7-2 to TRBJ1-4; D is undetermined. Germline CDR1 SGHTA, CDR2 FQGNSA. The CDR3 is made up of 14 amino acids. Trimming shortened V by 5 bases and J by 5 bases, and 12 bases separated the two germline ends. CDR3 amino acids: CASSPWPLNEKLFF. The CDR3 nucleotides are TGTGCCAGCAGCCCTTGGCCTTTGAATGAAAAACTGTTTTTT.

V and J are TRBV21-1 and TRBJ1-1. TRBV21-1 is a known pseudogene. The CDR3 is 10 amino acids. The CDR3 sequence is CASLDTEAFF. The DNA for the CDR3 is TGTGCCAGCCTTGACACTGAAGCTTTCTTT.

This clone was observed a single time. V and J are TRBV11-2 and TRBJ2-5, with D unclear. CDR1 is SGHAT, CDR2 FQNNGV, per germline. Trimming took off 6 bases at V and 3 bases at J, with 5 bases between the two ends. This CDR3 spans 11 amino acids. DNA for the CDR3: TGTGCCAGCAGATCCGAAGAGACCCAGTACTTC. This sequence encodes CASRSEETQYF.

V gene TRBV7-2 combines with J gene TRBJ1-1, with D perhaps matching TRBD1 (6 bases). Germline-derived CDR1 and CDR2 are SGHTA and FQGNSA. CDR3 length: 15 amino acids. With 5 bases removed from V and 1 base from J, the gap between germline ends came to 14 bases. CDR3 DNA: TGTGCCAGCAGCCGACAAGGACAGCCGAACACTGAAGCTTTCTTT. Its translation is CASSRQGQPNTEAFF.

CDR3 DNA sequence: TGTGCCACCACCAAGGGGCCAAGCTCCTACGAGCAGTACTTC. Its translation is CATTKGPSSYEQYF. The J gene is TRBJ2-7, the V gene TRBV15, with a weak D call TRBD1 (5 bases). Germline lookup yields CDR1 LNHNV and CDR2 YYDKDF (reference sequence). The CDR3 contains 14 residues. V gave up 7 bases and J gave up 0 bases, with 13 bases separating them. The full variable domain, its missing parts supplied by reference TRBV15 and TRBJ2-7, is DAMVIQNPRYQVTQFGKPVTLSCSQTLNHNVMYWYQQKSSQAPKLLFHYYDKDFNNEADTPDNFQSRRPNTSFCFLDIRSPGLGDTAMYLCATTKGPSSYEQYFGPGTRLTVT.

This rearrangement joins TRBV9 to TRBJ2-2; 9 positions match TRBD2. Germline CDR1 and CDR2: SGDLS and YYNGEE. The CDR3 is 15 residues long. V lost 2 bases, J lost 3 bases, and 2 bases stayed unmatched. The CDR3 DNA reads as TGTGCCAGCAGCGTGCGGGAGGGGGACACCGGGGAGCTGTTTTTT. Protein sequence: CASSVREGDTGELFF.

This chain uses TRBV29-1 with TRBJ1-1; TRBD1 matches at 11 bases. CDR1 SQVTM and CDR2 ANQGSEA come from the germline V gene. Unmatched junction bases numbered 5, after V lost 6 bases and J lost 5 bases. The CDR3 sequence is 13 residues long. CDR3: CSVRTGGQTEAFF. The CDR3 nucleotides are TGCAGCGTCCGGACAGGGGGCCAGACTGAAGCTTTCTTT.

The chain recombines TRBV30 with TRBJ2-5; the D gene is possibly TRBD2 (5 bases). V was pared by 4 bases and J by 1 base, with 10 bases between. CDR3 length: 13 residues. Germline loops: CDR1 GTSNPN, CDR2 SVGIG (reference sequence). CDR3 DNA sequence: TGTGCCTGGACAAGCGGCAGCCAAGAGACCCAGTACTTC. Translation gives CAWTSGSQETQYF. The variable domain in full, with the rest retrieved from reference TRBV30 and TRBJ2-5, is SQTIHQWPATLVQPVGSPLSLECTVEGTSNPNLYWYRQAAGRGLQLLFYSVGIGQISSEVPQNLSASRPQDRQFILSSKKLLLSDSGFYLCAWTSGSQETQYFGPGTRLLVL.

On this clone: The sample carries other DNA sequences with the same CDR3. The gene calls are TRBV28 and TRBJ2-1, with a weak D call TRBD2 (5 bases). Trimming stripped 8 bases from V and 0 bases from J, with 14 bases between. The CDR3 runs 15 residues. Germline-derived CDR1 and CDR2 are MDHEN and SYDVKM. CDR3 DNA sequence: TGTGCCAGCCGGAGAAGCGGTGGCTCCTACAATGAGCAGTTCTTC. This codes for CASRRSGGSYNEQFF.

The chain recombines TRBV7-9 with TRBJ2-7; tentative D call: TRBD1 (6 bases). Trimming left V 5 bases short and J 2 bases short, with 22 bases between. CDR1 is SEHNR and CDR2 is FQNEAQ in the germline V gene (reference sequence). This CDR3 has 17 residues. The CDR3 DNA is TGTGCCAGCAGCCCATTCACAGGGATCCTAGGCGCCTACGAGCAGTACTTC. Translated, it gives CASSPFTGILGAYEQYF. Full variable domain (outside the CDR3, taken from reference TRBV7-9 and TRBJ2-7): DTGVSQNPRHKITKRGQNVTFRCDPISEHNRLYWYRQTLGQGPEFLTYFQNEAQLEKSRLLSDRFSAERPKGSFSTLEIQRTEQGDSAMYLCASSPFTGILGAYEQYFGPGTRLTVT.

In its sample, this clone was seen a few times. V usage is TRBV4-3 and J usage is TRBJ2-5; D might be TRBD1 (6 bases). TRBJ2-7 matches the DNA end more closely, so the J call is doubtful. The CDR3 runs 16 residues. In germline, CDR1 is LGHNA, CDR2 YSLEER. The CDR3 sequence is CASSQGRRQVSYEQYF. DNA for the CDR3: TGCGCCAGCAGCCAAGGTAGGAGACAGGTCTCCTACGAGCAGTACTTC.

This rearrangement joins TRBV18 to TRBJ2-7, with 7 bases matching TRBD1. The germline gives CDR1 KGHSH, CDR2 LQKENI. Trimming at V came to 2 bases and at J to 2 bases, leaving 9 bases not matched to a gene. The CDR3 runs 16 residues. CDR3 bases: TGTGCCAGCTCACCAAAACGGGACAGTGCGACCTACGAGCAGTACTTC. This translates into CASSPKRDSATYEQYF.

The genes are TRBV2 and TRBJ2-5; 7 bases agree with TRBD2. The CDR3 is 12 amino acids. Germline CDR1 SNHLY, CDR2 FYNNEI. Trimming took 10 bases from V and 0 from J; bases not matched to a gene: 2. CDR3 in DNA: TGTGCCACCGGGAGGTACCAAGAGACCCAGTACTTC. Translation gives CATGRYQETQYF.